These 27 T cell receptor beta chains were all obtained from the same sample, sequenced in a study of blood T cell repertoires in COVID-19. Data came from immunoSEQ multiplex PCR; TCRdb stores just in-frame clones and leaves some out. The table lists some 450,000 clones, approximately 89% of them singletons, with about 12% in the top ten. Sequenced input: peripheral blood. All receptors come from a woman aged 45-60 years with COVID-19, enrolled during active disease.

The gene calls are TRBV18 and TRBJ1-2; D not certain. Trimming removed 3 bases from V and 8 bases from J, with 22 bases in between. The CDR3 spans 16 residues. CDR1 is KGHSH and CDR2 is LQKENI in the germline V gene. CDR3: CASSPGSRPLSGGYTF. CDR3 DNA: TGTGCCAGCTCACCCGGGAGCAGGCCTTTAAGCGGGGGCTACACCTTC.

The genes are TRBV6-5 and TRBJ1-1; the match to TRBD1 covers 9 bases. The germline gives CDR1 MNHEY, CDR2 SVGAGI. CDR3 length: 16 residues. V was clipped by 0 bases and J by 0 bases; unmatched bases: 2. The CDR3 loop reads CASSYSTGGMNTEAFF. As DNA, the CDR3 is TGTGCCAGCAGTTACTCGACAGGGGGTATGAACACTGAAGCTTTCTTT.

The gene calls are TRBV7-2 and TRBJ2-3; weak D call: TRBD1 (5 bases). The V gene lost 0 bases and the J gene lost 6 bases, with 7 bases spanning the gap. CDR3 length: 13 residues. CDR1 and CDR2 (germline): SGHTA, FQGNSA. Here the CDR3 reads CASSLATADTQYF. DNA of the CDR3: TGTGCCAGCAGCTTAGCGACAGCCGATACGCAGTATTTT.

The chain couples TRBV21-1 to TRBJ2-3; the table's D gene call, TRBD1, was not cross checked with the DNA. TRBV21-1 is noted as a pseudogene. This CDR3 is built from 14 residues. Written as DNA, the CDR3 is TGTGCCAGCAGCAACTCAGGGGGCAAAGATACGCAGTATTTT. It specifies CASSNSGGKDTQYF.

The V call is TRBV18, the J call TRBJ1-2; 8 bases are shared with TRBD1. The germline V gene has CDR1 KGHSH and CDR2 LQKENI. Unmatched junction bases numbered 10, after V lost 3 bases and J lost 4 bases. The CDR3 is 16 amino acids. CDR3 residues: CASSPGRQGQAYGYTF. The CDR3 region has the DNA TGTGCCAGCTCACCGGGAAGACAGGGACAGGCCTATGGCTACACCTTC.

The chain uses TRBV29-1 and TRBJ2-7, with 9 bases aligning to TRBD1. The trim removed 1 base at V and 4 bases at J, leaving 5 bases unmatched. This CDR3 has 14 residues. In germline, CDR1 is SQVTM, CDR2 ANQGSEA. CDR3 protein: CSVEAGGQGYEQYF. The DNA for the CDR3 is TGCAGCGTTGAAGCTGGGGGACAGGGTTACGAGCAGTACTTC.

This clone has more than one count but fewer than ten. The rearrangement uses TRBV29-1 and TRBJ2-5; 13 bases are shared with TRBD2. V lost 7 bases to trimming and J lost 5 bases; unmatched junction nucleotides: 4. The CDR3 is made up of 13 amino acids. The germline V gene encodes CDR1 SQVTM and CDR2 ANQGSEA. The CDR3 DNA is TGCAGCGGGGGACTAGCGGGGCTCGAGACCCAGTACTTC. Protein: CSGGLAGLETQYF.

Turning to this clone: Other nucleotide sequences in the sample specify the same CDR3. The chain couples TRBV2 to TRBJ2-1; TRBD1 matches at 7 bases. The germline V gene encodes CDR1 SNHLY and CDR2 FYNNEI. Trimming removed 6 bases from V and 0 bases from J; junction bases left unmatched: 5. The CDR3 is 15 residues long. The CDR3: CASSETGSSYNEQFF. CDR3 nucleotide sequence: TGTGCCAGCAGCGAGACAGGGAGCTCCTACAATGAGCAGTTCTTC.

This clone was seen just once. The genes are TRBV7-9 and TRBJ2-1; 7 bases match TRBD1. CDR3 length: 17 amino acids. Trimming at V came to 4 bases and at J to 2 bases, leaving 11 bases not matched to a gene. Germline V gene sequence: CDR1 SEHNR, CDR2 FQNEAQ (reference sequence). Written as DNA, the CDR3 is TGTGCCAGCAGCTCCTCAGGGGGTCTTGCCCCCTACAATGAGCAGTTCTTC. Encoded protein: CASSSSGGLAPYNEQFF. Full variable domain (remainder filled in from reference TRBV7-9 and TRBJ2-1): DTGVSQNPRHKITKRGQNVTFRCDPISEHNRLYWYRQTLGQGPEFLTYFQNEAQLEKSRLLSDRFSAERPKGSFSTLEIQRTEQGDSAMYLCASSSSGGLAPYNEQFFGPGTRLTVL.

V and J are TRBV5-4 and TRBJ1-2; unclear D gene. The CDR3 loop spans 12 amino acids. Germline V gene sequence: CDR1 SGHNT, CDR2 YYREEE (reference sequence). V was shortened by 1 base and J by 4 bases, with 5 bases between the two germline ends. CDR3 region: CASSLPSYGYTF. The CDR3 coding sequence is TGTGCCAGCAGCTTGCCCAGCTATGGCTACACCTTC.

The chain couples TRBV19 to TRBJ2-1, with D possibly TRBD2 on 6 matching bases. Germline V CDR1 and CDR2: LNHDA, SQIVND (reference sequence). Trimming shortened V by 1 base and J by 10 bases, and 11 bases separated the two germline ends. The CDR3 loop spans 13 amino acids. The DNA of the CDR3 is TGTGCCAGTAGTATAGGGGAGGCGGGGGAGCAGTTCTTC. This codes for CASSIGEAGEQFF.

This sequence joins TRBV5-4 and TRBJ2-7; TRBD1 matches 8 bases. This CDR3 contains 14 residues. Germline lookup yields CDR1 SGHNT and CDR2 YYREEE (reference sequence). V shed 4 bases and J 4 bases; nucleotides not matched to a gene: 7. CDR3 residues: CASSTRQGRYEQYF. CDR3 sequence (DNA): TGTGCCAGCAGCACCCGACAGGGGAGGTACGAGCAGTACTTC.

This chain links TRBV3-1 (or the pseudogene TRBV3-2) with TRBJ1-4; tentatively, D is TRBD1 (6 bases). Germline assignment: CDR1 LGHDT and CDR2 YNNKEL (reference sequence). The CDR3 is 14 residues long. Trimming pared 6 bases from V and 4 bases from J, leaving 12 bases between. The CDR3 loop is CASSLQGDNEKLFF. In nucleotides, the CDR3 is TGTGCCAGCAGTCTACAGGGTGATAATGAAAAACTGTTTTTT.

Here the CDR3 reads CATSTPGGGYTF. In nucleotides, the CDR3 is TGTGCCACCAGCACCCCCGGAGGAGGCTACACCTTC. This chain uses TRBV15 with TRBJ1-2; D gene unclear. From germline, CDR1 is LNHNV and CDR2 YYDKDF (reference sequence). There are 12 residues in the CDR3. V was shortened by 4 bases and J by 8 bases, with 11 bases between the two germline ends.

The chain links TRBV7-9 to TRBJ1-2, with a weak D call TRBD1 (6 bases). The germline CDR1 and CDR2 sequences are SEHNR and FQNEAQ (reference sequence). V lost 1 base and J lost 6, with 12 bases in between. The CDR3 extends over 14 amino acids. CDR3 nucleotides: TGTGCCAGCAGCTTAGACTCAGGGGATGATGGCTACACCTTC. Translation: CASSLDSGDDGYTF.

This chain joins TRBV7-9 and TRBJ2-3; 8 bases map to TRBD2. Germline lookup yields CDR1 SEHNR and CDR2 FQNEAQ (reference sequence). The CDR3 is 16 residues long. V lost 5 bases to trimming and J lost 2 bases; unmatched junction nucleotides: 9. CDR3 sequence reads: CASSPLTSEDTDTQYF. CDR3 nucleotide sequence: TGTGCCAGCAGCCCCCTGACTAGCGAAGACACAGATACGCAGTATTTT.

The V gene is TRBV29-1, the J gene TRBJ2-3, with D possibly being TRBD1 (5 bases). CDR1 SQVTM and CDR2 ANQGSEA come from the germline V gene. The CDR3 is made up of 10 amino acids. V was cut by 3 bases and J by 10 bases, with 8 bases left in between. This chain's CDR3 is CSVDRAPQYF. The CDR3 DNA follows: TGCAGCGTTGACAGGGCCCCGCAGTATTTT.

The J gene is TRBJ2-5, the V gene TRBV19, with a weak D call TRBD2 (6 bases). Between the trimmed V and J ends, which lost 5 bases and 7 bases, there was a span of 20 bases. The germline V gene has CDR1 LNHDA and CDR2 SQIVND (reference sequence). This CDR3 comprises 15 residues. The CDR3 DNA sequence: TGTGCCAGTAGTGCCCGGGACTTCCGACCCGGGACCCAGTACTTC. It specifies CASSARDFRPGTQYF.

This chain joins TRBV5-4 and TRBJ2-7; TRBD1 matches 8 bases. The V gene's germline CDR1 is SGHNT and CDR2 YYREEE (reference sequence). This CDR3 region has 15 residues. Trimming removed 0 bases from V and 3 bases from J; junction bases left unmatched: 5. The CDR3 loop is CASSLAGQGSYEQYF. DNA for the CDR3: TGTGCCAGCAGCTTGGCCGGACAGGGAAGCTACGAGCAGTACTTC. The full variable domain, in which reference TRBV5-4 and TRBJ2-7 provide the parts outside the CDR3, is ETGVTQSPTHLIKTRGQQVTLRCSSQSGHNTVSWYQQALGQGPQFIFQYYREEENGRGNFPPRFSGLQFPNYSSELNVNALELDDSALYLCASSLAGQGSYEQYFGPGTRLTVT.

The chain employs TRBV12-3 or TRBV12-4 and TRBJ2-1; a possible D gene is TRBD1 (5 bases). This CDR3 is built from 12 residues. The V end lost 5 bases, the J end lost 8 bases, and 10 bases lay between the germline ends. The CDR3 here is CASSKGQDEQFF. Here the CDR3 DNA reads TGTGCCAGCAGTAAGGGGCAGGATGAGCAGTTCTTC.

The CDR3, as DNA: TGTGCCAGCAGCTTAGGGTGGAGGGGTAACTATGGCTACACCTTC. Its protein is CASSLGWRGNYGYTF. The V call is TRBV7-9, the J call TRBJ1-2, with D tentatively TRBD1 (5 bases). Germline CDR1 SEHNR, CDR2 FQNEAQ (reference sequence). The CDR3 has 15 amino acids. Trimming cost V 1 base and J 1 base, with 10 bases left between them.

This chain joins TRBV5-6 and TRBJ2-1; the match to TRBD2 covers 9 bases. This CDR3 region has 16 residues. Germline CDR1 SGHDT, CDR2 YYEEEE. After removal of 4 bases from V and 2 bases from J, the junction contained 7 bases not matched to a gene. The CDR3 region has the DNA TGTGCCAGCAGCCCGGGACTAGCTAGGACCTACAATGAGCAGTTCTTC. This sequence encodes CASSPGLARTYNEQFF.

This chain uses TRBV6-5 with TRBJ2-3, with 7 bases lining up with TRBD1. The CDR3 runs 14 residues. Germline V gene sequence: CDR1 MNHEY, CDR2 SVGAGI. The junction had 10 bases not matched to a gene; V was cut back by 6 bases and J by 7 bases. The CDR3 nucleotides read TGTGCCAGCAGCGGGACAGCAGATAGGTATACGCAGTATTTT. It codes for CASSGTADRYTQYF.

This clone was recorded once. The chain links TRBV7-9 to TRBJ2-4, with 7 bases lining up with TRBD1. Germline V lookup: CDR1 SEHNR, CDR2 FQNEAQ (reference sequence). The ends lost 4 bases at V and 0 bases at J; junction bases unmatched: 9. This CDR3 has 17 amino acids. CDR3 bases: TGTGCCAGCAGCTCCCCAAAGAGGGGGCTAGCCAAAAACATTCAGTACTTC. This translates into CASSSPKRGLAKNIQYF.

Points on this clone: The junction differs from germline at one of its ends, possibly a read error. The V call is TRBV3-1 (or the pseudogene TRBV3-2), the J call TRBJ2-7; 10 nucleotides match TRBD2. The CDR3 consists of 13 residues. Germline assignment: CDR1 LGHDT and CDR2 YNNKEL (reference sequence). CDR3 nucleotide sequence: TGTGCCAGCAGCCAAGTTCGGCTAGCGGGGGTGATCTTC. This translates into CASSQVRLAGVIF.

This clone appeared a few times. V is TRBV29-1 and J is TRBJ2-7; D is possibly TRBD1 (5 bases). The V gene's germline CDR1 is SQVTM and CDR2 ANQGSEA. Trimming left V 7 bases short and J 2 bases short, with 12 bases between. The CDR3 is 12 amino acids. The CDR3 DNA reads as TGCAGCGGGGGCGCTACCCCCTACGAGCAGTACTTC. It codes for CSGGATPYEQYF.

V gene TRBV10-2 combines with J gene TRBJ2-7; TRBD2 aligns across 12 bases. This CDR3 spans 18 amino acids. Trimming removed 3 bases from V and 4 bases from J; junction bases left unmatched: 13. Germline values: CDR1 WSHSY, CDR2 SAAADI. The CDR3 nucleotides read TGCGCCAGCAGTGAACGGGGCTTTTCCGGGACTAGCGGGTACGAGCAGTACTTC. Translating gives CASSERGFSGTSGYEQYF.